This T cell receptor (beta chain) was documented in a study of Graves' ophthalmopathy and Graves' hyperthyroidism. This clonotype is categorized as medium-sized. From RNA, the CDR3 regions of TCR beta chains were amplified and sequenced. HTBI-primed first-round RT-PCR preceded second-round multiplex PCR. TCRdb called the multiplex PCR reads again in MiXCR, with one record for every CDR3 protein. Among tens of thousands of distinct CDR3 sequences listed, roughly 52% were seen once. This receptor was identified in an adult woman with stable Graves' hyperthyroidism. Sample: peripheral blood.

CDR3: CSALQGGNQPQHF. The CDR3 region has the DNA TGCAGTGCGCTACAGGGGGGTAATCAGCCCCAGCATTTT. The rearrangement links TRBV20-1 to TRBJ1-5, with TRBD1 matching 8 bases. The germline V gene has CDR1 DFQATT and CDR2 SNEGSKA (reference sequence). This CDR3 is 13 amino acids long. J gave up 4 bases and V 6 bases, and 5 bases lay outside the gene matches.